Given below is one T cell receptor (beta chain) in context. Its antigen is still unknown. Generated by immunoSEQ multiplex PCR, the TCRdb table keeps only in-frame clones and is missing some. The repertoire holds 35,000 to 45,000 clones, with around 68% as singletons. The data are from a study of early stage breast cancer tumors. Study results and limitations: Unsorted bulk genomic DNA sequencing lacked pairing and functional marker data.

This CDR3 has 14 residues. Unmatched junction bases numbered 8, after V lost 6 bases and J lost 9 bases. The V gene's germline CDR1 is MNHNY and CDR2 SVGAGI (reference sequence). The chain recombines TRBV6-6 with TRBJ1-6, with TRBD1 identical over 7 bases. This receptor was obtained from a person aged 55 to 70 with breast cancer. Sequenced sample: blood. CDR3 nucleotide sequence: TGTGCCAGCAGAACCGGGACAGTGAGTTCACCCCTCCACTTT. This codes for CASRTGTVSSPLHF.